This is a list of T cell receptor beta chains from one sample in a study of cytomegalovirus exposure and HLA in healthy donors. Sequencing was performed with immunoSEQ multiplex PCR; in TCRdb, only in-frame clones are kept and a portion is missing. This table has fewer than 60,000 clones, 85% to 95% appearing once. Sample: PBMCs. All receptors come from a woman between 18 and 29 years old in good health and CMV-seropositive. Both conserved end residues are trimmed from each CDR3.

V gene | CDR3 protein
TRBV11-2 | ASSPGLAGGLATGELF
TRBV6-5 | ASSNLAETQY
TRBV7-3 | ASSVKPGVEAF
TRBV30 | AWRTSGTYEQY
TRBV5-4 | ASSLMGQGALGYGYT
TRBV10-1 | ASSGDRASYEQY
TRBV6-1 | ASKGTGDTEAF
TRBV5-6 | ASSLNGAGGGYNEQF
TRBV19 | ASSIADTQY
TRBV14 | ASSPISSGSPLRQY
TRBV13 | ASSLVGRARNEQY
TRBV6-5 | ASSYNGGEKLF
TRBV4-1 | ASSPMPPASSIAETQY
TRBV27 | ASRWGGEVVQF
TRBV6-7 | ASPGGDTEAF
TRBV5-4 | ASSSRRREGNNEQF
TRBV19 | ASSTGHNNEQF